These 22 T cell receptor beta chains originate from one sample sequenced in a study of shared clonotypes between healthy human individuals. Some clones are missing from TCRdb's copy, which holds only in-frame ones; the method was immunoSEQ multiplex PCR. There are 470,000 or so clones in the sample; about 85% occur only once, and more than 9.5% lies in the top ten. The sample comprised PBMCs. These receptors originate from a woman aged 40 to 55 in good health. Some clones in this sample may be carry-over from other donors' samples.

As to this clone: This sequence may be a read error, since a much larger clone differs from it by one base. The rearrangement joins TRBV11-2 to TRBJ2-5; 9 positions match TRBD2. CDR3 size: 16 residues. Trimming at V came to 5 bases and at J to 5 bases, leaving 12 bases not matched to a gene. Germline V gives CDR1 SGHAT, CDR2 FQNNGV. The CDR3: CASSLGAGGVLETQYF. The CDR3 nucleotides are TGTGCCAGCAGCCTGGGGGCGGGAGGGGTTTTGGAGACCCAGTACTTC. Drawing the rest from reference TRBV11-2 and TRBJ2-5, the complete variable domain is EAGVAQSPRYKIIEKRQSVAFWCNPISGHATLYWYQQILGQGPKLLIQFQNNGVVDDSQLPKDRFSAERLKGVDSTLKIQPAKLEDSAVYLCASSLGAGGVLETQYFGPGTRLLVL.

V and J are TRBV9 and TRBJ2-3; 9 bases map to TRBD2. The V segment lost 2 bases and the J segment 6 bases; nucleotides outside the gene matches: 7. Germline V gene data show CDR1 as SGDLS and CDR2 as YYNGEE. The CDR3 runs 15 residues. CDR3 bases: TGTGCCAGCAGCGTTATGGCTAGCGGGGATGATACGCAGTATTTT. Protein sequence: CASSVMASGDDTQYF.

The rearrangement uses TRBV5-1 and TRBJ2-3; 7 bases fit TRBD1. Germline V gives CDR1 SGHRS, CDR2 YFSETQ. The CDR3 extends over 13 amino acids. The V and J ends lost 5 bases and 3 bases, in that order; junction bases with no gene match: 3. CDR3 region: CASRQGRTDTQYF. The CDR3 DNA reads as TGCGCCAGCAGACAGGGGCGGACAGATACGCAGTATTTT. Together with reference TRBV5-1 and TRBJ2-3, the CDR3 gives the full variable domain: KAGVTQTPRYLIKTRGQQVTLSCSPISGHRSVSWYQQTPGQGLQFLFEYFSETQRNKGNFPGRFSGRQFSNSRSEMNVSTLELGDSALYLCASRQGRTDTQYFGPGTRLTVL.

The chain uses TRBV4-2 and TRBJ1-1; 8 bases are shared with TRBD1. Germline loops: CDR1 LGHNA, CDR2 YNFKEQ. The CDR3 contains 15 residues. Trimming removed 3 bases from V and 3 bases from J; junction bases left unmatched: 6. CDR3 loop: CASSQVRQGHTEAFF. As DNA, the CDR3 is TGTGCCAGCAGCCAGGTACGACAGGGGCACACTGAAGCTTTCTTT.

CDR3 protein: CAWSRGDTGARDTQYF. Written as DNA, the CDR3 is TGTGCCTGGAGTAGGGGGGATACAGGGGCCCGAGATACGCAGTATTTT. The chain combines TRBV30 with TRBJ2-3; TRBD1 might be the D (7 bases). Germline CDR1 is GTSNPN and CDR2 is SVGIG (reference sequence). There are 16 residues in the CDR3. V dropped 2 bases and J dropped 5 bases, with 20 bases sitting between them.

V is TRBV4-1 and J is TRBJ2-2, with D perhaps TRBD1 (6 bases). This CDR3 contains 15 residues. CDR1 is MGHRA and CDR2 is YSYEKL in the germline V gene. With 3 bases removed from V and 3 bases from J, the gap between germline ends came to 11 bases. This CDR3 reads CASSQPGHDTGELFF. As DNA, the CDR3 is TGCGCCAGCAGCCAGCCGGGACACGACACCGGGGAGCTGTTTTTT.

This clone was seen repeatedly, ten times or more. CDR3 sequence (DNA): TGTGCCAGCAGCTCGGGACTAGCGGGAGAGTACGAGCAGTACTTC. Its protein product is CASSSGLAGEYEQYF. The chain has TRBV28 and TRBJ2-7; 14 bases agree with TRBD2. CDR1 and CDR2 (germline): MDHEN, SYDVKM. The CDR3 loop spans 15 amino acids. The ends lost 6 bases at V and 4 bases at J; junction bases unmatched: 5.

This clone was seen once. The rearrangement joins TRBV18 to TRBJ2-7, with TRBD1 matching over 8 bases. Trimming took 0 bases from V and 3 from J; bases not matched to a gene: 4. CDR3 length: 15 amino acids. Germline CDR1 and CDR2: KGHSH and LQKENI. CDR3 residues: CASSPPVQGGYEQYF. CDR3 nucleotide sequence: TGTGCCAGCTCACCACCTGTACAGGGGGGCTACGAGCAGTACTTC.

J is TRBJ1-1 and V is TRBV19, with D tentatively TRBD1 (5 bases). The CDR3 sequence is 13 residues long. The germline V gene has CDR1 LNHDA and CDR2 SQIVND (reference sequence). Between the trimmed V and J ends, which lost 7 bases and 1 base, there was a span of 10 bases. The CDR3 DNA is TGTGCCAGTATAGGGGTTGGGAACACTGAAGCTTTCTTT. As protein: CASIGVGNTEAFF.

The chain uses TRBV7-3 and TRBJ2-7; TRBD2 might be the D (6 bases). This CDR3 has 15 residues. CDR1 is SGHTA, CDR2 FQGTGA, per germline. V was trimmed by 1 base and J by 2 bases, leaving 12 bases between them. The CDR3 loop is CASSLRGDGPYEQYF. CDR3 sequence (DNA): TGTGCCAGCAGCTTAAGGGGGGACGGTCCCTACGAGCAGTACTTC.

The chain has TRBV28 and TRBJ1-4; D ambiguous. This CDR3 is built from 14 residues. Trimming cost V 5 bases and J 4 bases, with 11 bases left between them. CDR1 and CDR2 (germline): MDHEN, SYDVKM. The CDR3 spells CASSPVWINEKLFF. The CDR3 DNA follows: TGTGCCAGCAGTCCGGTGTGGATTAATGAAAAACTGTTTTTT. Full variable domain (missing parts from reference TRBV28 and TRBJ1-4): DVKVTQSSRYLVKRTGEKVFLECVQDMDHENMFWYRQDPGLGLRLIYFSYDVKMKEKGDIPEGYSVSREKKERFSLILESASTNQTSMYLCASSPVWINEKLFFGSGTQLSVL.

Of note for this clone: Other nucleotide sequences from this sample produce the same CDR3. This chain uses TRBV30 with TRBJ2-5, with TRBD1 matching over 9 bases. CDR1 is GTSNPN and CDR2 is SVGIG in the germline V gene (reference sequence). The CDR3 spans 13 residues. Trimming removed 3 bases from V and 5 bases from J; junction bases left unmatched: 4. The CDR3 loop is CAWRTGGAETQYF. CDR3 DNA sequence: TGTGCCTGGAGAACAGGGGGCGCCGAGACCCAGTACTTC.

The chain combines TRBV15 with TRBJ2-5, with TRBD2 matching 15 bases. The CDR3 runs to 16 residues. Germline V CDR1 and CDR2: LNHNV, YYDKDF (reference sequence). The ends lost 8 bases at V and 4 bases at J; junction bases unmatched: 8. The CDR3 reads CATGGLAGGGAETQYF. The CDR3 coding sequence is TGTGCCACCGGGGGACTAGCGGGAGGAGGCGCAGAGACCCAGTACTTC.

CDR3 loop: CASSLGTGVEAFF. DNA for the CDR3: TGTGCCAGCAGTCTAGGGACAGGGGTTGAAGCTTTCTTT. This rearrangement joins TRBV2 to TRBJ1-1; 10 nucleotides line up with TRBD1. Germline V gene sequence: CDR1 SNHLY, CDR2 FYNNEI. The CDR3 sequence is 13 residues long. With V trimmed by 5 bases and J by 7 bases, 4 bases remained unmatched. Combining the CDR3 with reference TRBV2 and TRBJ1-1 gives the whole variable domain EPEVTQTPSHQVTQMGQEVILRCVPISNHLYFYWYRQILGQKVEFLVSFYNNEISEKSEIFDDQFSVERPDGSNFTLKIRSTKLEDSAMYFCASSLGTGVEAFFGQGTRLTVV.

Worth noting for this clone: This likely reflects a read error, since a far larger clone is one base away. V is TRBV10-2 and J is TRBJ1-1; D is unresolved. Per germline, CDR1 WSHSY and CDR2 SAAADI. The CDR3 runs 11 residues. V was shortened by 6 bases and J by 5 bases, with 7 bases between the two germline ends. This CDR3 reads CASRSDTEAFF. The CDR3 region has the DNA TGCGCCAGCAGAAGTGATACTGAAGCTTTCTTT.

The genes are TRBV29-1 and TRBJ1-1; TRBD1 agrees at 8 bases. The CDR3 sequence is 14 residues long. Germline V CDR1 and CDR2: SQVTM, ANQGSEA. V lost 7 bases, J lost 11 bases, and 18 bases stayed unmatched. The DNA for the CDR3 is TGCAGCGGAACAGGGGGACTTAGGGGAGGTGATGCTTTCTTT. Amino acids: CSGTGGLRGGDAFF.

The V and J genes are TRBV30 and TRBJ1-1, with 7 bases matching TRBD1. CDR3 length: 14 amino acids. Germline-derived CDR1 and CDR2 are GTSNPN and SVGIG (reference sequence). Trimming at V came to 3 bases and at J to 11 bases, leaving 15 bases not matched to a gene. The CDR3 DNA sequence: TGTGCCTGGAGGGGAAGATGGGAGACAGGGTGGGCTTTCTTT. Translating it yields CAWRGRWETGWAFF.

The chain carries TRBV28 and TRBJ1-2, with D possibly matching TRBD1 (5 bases). V lost 11 bases and J lost 0, with 7 bases in between. CDR3 length: 11 residues. Germline CDR1 MDHEN, CDR2 SYDVKM. The CDR3 loop is CAAGANYGYTF. The CDR3 bases are TGTGCCGCGGGGGCTAACTATGGCTACACCTTC.

CDR3 in amino acids: CASSQDLVGTSKYF. The CDR3 nucleotides are TGTGCCAGCAGCCAAGATTTGGTAGGGACTTCTAAGTACTTC. The chain is built from TRBV4-2 and TRBJ2-7; weak D call: TRBD2 (6 bases). The CDR3 loop spans 14 amino acids. The V and J ends lost 0 bases and 11 bases respectively, with 17 bases between them. Germline assignment: CDR1 LGHNA and CDR2 YNFKEQ.

The CDR3 DNA reads as TGTGCCACAGGCCGCACAGCAGATAATTCACCCCTCCACTTT. Its protein product is CATGRTADNSPLHF. The chain carries TRBV15 and TRBJ1-6; D is uncertain. This CDR3 is 14 amino acids long. In germline, CDR1 is LNHNV, CDR2 YYDKDF (reference sequence). Trimming left V 9 bases short and J 5 bases short, with 14 bases between.

The chain combines TRBV5-1 with TRBJ1-1, with 7 bases fitting TRBD1. The CDR3 runs 15 residues. The V and J ends lost 7 bases and 1 base, in that order; junction bases with no gene match: 10. Germline V gives CDR1 SGHRS, CDR2 YFSETQ. Here the CDR3 DNA reads TGCGCCAGCGGGCTCAGCAGGGGGGAGAACACTGAAGCTTTCTTT. It translates to CASGLSRGENTEAFF.

This clone showed up just a few times. CDR3 residues: CASSFGHSYEQYF. As DNA, the CDR3 is TGTGCCAGCAGTTTCGGACATTCCTACGAGCAGTACTTC. This chain connects TRBV27 to TRBJ2-7; possible D gene TRBD1, 5 bases. The CDR3 is 13 residues long. Germline CDR1 MNHEY, CDR2 SMNVEV (reference sequence). V was cut by 3 bases and J by 1 base, with 7 bases left in between.